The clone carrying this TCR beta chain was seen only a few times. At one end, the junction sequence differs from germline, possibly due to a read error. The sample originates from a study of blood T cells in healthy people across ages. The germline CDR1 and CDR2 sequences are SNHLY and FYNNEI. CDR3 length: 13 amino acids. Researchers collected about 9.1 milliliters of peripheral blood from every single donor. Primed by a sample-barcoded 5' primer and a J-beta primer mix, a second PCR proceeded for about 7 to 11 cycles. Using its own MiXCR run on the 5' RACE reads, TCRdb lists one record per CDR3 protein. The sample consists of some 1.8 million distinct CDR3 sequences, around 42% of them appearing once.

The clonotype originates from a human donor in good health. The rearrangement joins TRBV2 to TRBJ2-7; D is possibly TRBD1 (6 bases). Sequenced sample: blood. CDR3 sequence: CTSSLQGPGEQYF. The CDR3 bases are TGTACCAGCAGTTTGCAGGGGCCGGGCGAGCAGTACTTC.